This TCR beta chain was captured by sequencing in a study of post-analysis software for immune sequencing data. For the study at large: The disease courses covered relapsing-remitting, secondary progressive and progressive-relapsing multiple sclerosis.

V was pared by 4 bases and J by 0 bases, with 7 bases between. The CDR3 contains 14 residues. General study points: Patients used about 5 TRBV segments, including TRBV5-6, TRBV5-1 and TRBV20-1, more often than controls.

Regarding this clonotype: Its antigen is not identified.

Sequencing libraries made from TCR beta cDNA carried unique molecular identifiers. MiXCR, run by TCRdb on the PCR reads, gives a single entry per CDR3 protein. The sample contains roughly 800,000 distinct CDR3 sequences, 46% of which appear only once. This TCR derives from a girl aged 5-17 years with multiple sclerosis. Sequencing was carried out using blood. This chain links TRBV12-3 or TRBV12-4 with TRBJ1-5; TRBD1 is a possible D gene (5 bases). This CDR3 reads CASSSGNSNQPQHF. CDR3 nucleotides: TGTGCCAGCAGTTCAGGGAATAGCAATCAGCCCCAGCATTTT.